The source of this T cell receptor beta chain is a study of OX40 agonist ivuxolimab in advanced cancers. Produced via immunoSEQ multiplex PCR; TCRdb's table is partial and in-frame only. Here the sample spans over 85,000 clones, roughly 87% being singletons. Trimming took off 2 bases at V and 8 bases at J, with 3 bases between the two ends. Germline CDR1 LGHNT, CDR2 FRNRAP. The CDR3 consists of 11 residues. V and J are TRBV12-5 and TRBJ2-2; D unclear. This TCR derives from an adult with an advanced solid tumor such as melanoma, head and neck, liver or kidney cancer. The sample consisted of CD4+ or CD8+ T cells sorted from blood, taken in a trial of the OX40 agonist ivuxolimab. CDR3 sequence (DNA): TGTGCTAGTGGTTTGAAAGGGGAGCTGTTTTTT. As protein: CASGLKGELFF. The full variable domain, its missing parts supplied by reference TRBV12-5 and TRBJ2-2, is DARVTQTPRHKVTEMGQEVTMRCQPILGHNTVFWYRQTMMQGLELLAYFRNRAPLDDSGMPKDRFSAEMPDATLATLKIQPSEPRDSAVYFCASGLKGELFFGEGSRLTVL.